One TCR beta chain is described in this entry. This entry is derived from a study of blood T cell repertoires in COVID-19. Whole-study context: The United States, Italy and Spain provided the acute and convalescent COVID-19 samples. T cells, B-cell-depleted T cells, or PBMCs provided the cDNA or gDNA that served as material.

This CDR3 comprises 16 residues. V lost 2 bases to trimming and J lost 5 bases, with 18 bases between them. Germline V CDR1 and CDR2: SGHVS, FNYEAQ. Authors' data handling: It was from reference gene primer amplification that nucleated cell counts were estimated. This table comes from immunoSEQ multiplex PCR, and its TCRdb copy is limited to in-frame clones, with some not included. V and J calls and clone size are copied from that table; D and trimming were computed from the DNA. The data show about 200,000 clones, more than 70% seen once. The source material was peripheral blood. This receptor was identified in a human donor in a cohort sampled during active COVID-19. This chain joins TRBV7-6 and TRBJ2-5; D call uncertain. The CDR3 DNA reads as TGTGCCAGCAGCTTAACCACCGAGCGCTATCAGGAGACCCAGTACTTC. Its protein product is CASSLTTERYQETQYF.